This passage covers 6 T cell receptor beta chains from one sample sequenced in a study of beta chain features in type 1 diabetes. Expressed TCRB transcripts were sequenced because the entire RNA isolate underwent reverse transcription. The method was immunoSEQ multiplex PCR; TCRdb's version includes in-frame clones alone and lacks a portion of them. The sample lists over 150,000 clones; 8.1% were seen once. Sequenced material: central memory CD4+ T cells from blood. Receptors originate from a man aged 18 to 29 in good health.

V and J are TRBV7-2 and TRBJ2-7, with 7 bases matching TRBD2. This CDR3 region has 15 residues. Germline loops: CDR1 SGHTA, CDR2 FQGNSA. Trimming took 1 base from V and 4 from J; bases not matched to a gene: 7. The CDR3 DNA is TGTGCCAGCAGCTTAGGCCTAGCGGAGGGGTACGAGCAGTACTTC. Translating gives CASSLGLAEGYEQYF.

This clone was seen a few times. This chain uses TRBV7-9 with TRBJ2-1; unclear D gene. CDR3 length: 13 amino acids. Deletions cut 0 bases from V and 9 bases from J, with 9 bases between. From germline, CDR1 is SEHNR and CDR2 FQNEAQ (reference sequence). The CDR3 coding sequence is TGTGCCAGCAGCTTAGCTGTTTTAGCTGAGCAGTTCTTC. Its translation is CASSLAVLAEQFF.

This clone was found a few times. The chain links TRBV7-9 to TRBJ2-7; D is unclear. The CDR3 extends over 16 amino acids. V lost 1 base to trimming and J lost 6 bases, with 19 bases between them. Germline CDR1 SEHNR, CDR2 FQNEAQ (reference sequence). The DNA of the CDR3 is TGTGCCAGCAGCTTAGAATCGAGAGGCGGAGATCCCGAGCAGTACTTC. Its translation: CASSLESRGGDPEQYF.

V and J are TRBV28 and TRBJ2-2; 7 bases are shared with TRBD2. The CDR3 loop spans 16 amino acids. Germline V gene lookup returns CDR1 MDHEN and CDR2 SYDVKM. Trimming at V came to 4 bases and at J to 0 bases, leaving 5 bases not matched to a gene. CDR3 nucleotide sequence: TGTGCCAGCAGTTCCCTTCGGGGGGCGAACACCGGGGAGCTGTTTTTT. This sequence encodes CASSSLRGANTGELFF.

This clone was found a few times. V is TRBV7-9 and J is TRBJ1-1, with TRBD1 identical over 10 bases. This CDR3 region has 15 residues. J gave up 4 bases and V 6 bases, and 8 bases lay outside the gene matches. The V gene's germline CDR1 is SEHNR and CDR2 FQNEAQ (reference sequence). This CDR3 reads CASSRDRGLLTEAFF. The DNA of the CDR3 is TGTGCCAGCAGTCGCGACAGGGGGCTGCTCACTGAAGCTTTCTTT.

The table lists this clone with a few counts. The V call is TRBV7-3, the J call TRBJ1-2; maybe TRBD1 (5 bases). Germline V lookup: CDR1 SGHTA, CDR2 FQGTGA. V lost 0 bases and J 3 bases, leaving 11 bases between the germline ends. CDR3 length equals 15 residues. CDR3 DNA sequence: TGTGCCAGCAGCTTAACATTGGGGCAGGACTATGGCTACACCTTC. Amino acid sequence: CASSLTLGQDYGYTF.